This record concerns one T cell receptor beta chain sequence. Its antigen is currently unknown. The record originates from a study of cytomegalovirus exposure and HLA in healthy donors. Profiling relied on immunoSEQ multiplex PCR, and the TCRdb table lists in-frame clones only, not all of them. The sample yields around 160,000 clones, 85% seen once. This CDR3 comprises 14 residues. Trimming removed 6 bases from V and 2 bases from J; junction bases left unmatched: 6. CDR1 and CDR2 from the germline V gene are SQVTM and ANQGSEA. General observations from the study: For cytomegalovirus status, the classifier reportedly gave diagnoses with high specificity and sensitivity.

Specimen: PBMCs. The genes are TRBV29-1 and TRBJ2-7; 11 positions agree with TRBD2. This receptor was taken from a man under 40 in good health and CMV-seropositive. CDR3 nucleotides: TGCAGCGTCATACTAGCGGGGGACCCCTACGAGCAGTACTTC. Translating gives CSVILAGDPYEQYF.